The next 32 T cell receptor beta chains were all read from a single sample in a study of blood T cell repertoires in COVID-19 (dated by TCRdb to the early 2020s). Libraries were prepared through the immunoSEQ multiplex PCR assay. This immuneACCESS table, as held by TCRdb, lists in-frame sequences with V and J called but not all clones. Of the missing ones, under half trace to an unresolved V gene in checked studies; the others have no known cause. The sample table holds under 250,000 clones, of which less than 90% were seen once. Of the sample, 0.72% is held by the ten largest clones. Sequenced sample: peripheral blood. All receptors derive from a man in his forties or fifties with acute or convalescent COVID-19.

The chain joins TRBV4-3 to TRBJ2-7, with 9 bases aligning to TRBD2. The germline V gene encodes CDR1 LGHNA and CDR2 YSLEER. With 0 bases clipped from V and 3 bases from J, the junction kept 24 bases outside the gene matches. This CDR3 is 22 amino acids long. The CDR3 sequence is CASSQDFGKQGPLSGGLYEQYF. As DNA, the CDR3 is TGCGCCAGCAGCCAAGATTTTGGGAAACAAGGGCCTTTAAGCGGGGGGCTCTACGAGCAGTACTTC.

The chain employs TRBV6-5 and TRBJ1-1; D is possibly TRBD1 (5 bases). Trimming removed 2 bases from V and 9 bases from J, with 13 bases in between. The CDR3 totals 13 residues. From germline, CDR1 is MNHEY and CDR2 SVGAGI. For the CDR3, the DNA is TGTGCCAGCAGTTACCGGGGGAAGCGGAAAGCTTTCTTT. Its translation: CASSYRGKRKAFF.

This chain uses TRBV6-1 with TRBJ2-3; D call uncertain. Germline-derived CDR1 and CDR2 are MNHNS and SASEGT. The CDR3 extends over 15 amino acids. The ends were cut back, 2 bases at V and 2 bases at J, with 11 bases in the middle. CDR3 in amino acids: CASSETRLSTDTQYF. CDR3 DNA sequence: TGTGCCAGCAGTGAAACTCGCCTATCCACAGATACGCAGTATTTT.

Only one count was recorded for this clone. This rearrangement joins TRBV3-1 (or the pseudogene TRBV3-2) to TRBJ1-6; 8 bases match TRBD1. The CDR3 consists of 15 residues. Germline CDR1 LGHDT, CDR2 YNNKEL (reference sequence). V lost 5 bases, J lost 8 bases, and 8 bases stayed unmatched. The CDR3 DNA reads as TGTGCCAGCAGCGATAGGACAGGGACATATTCACCCCTCCACTTT. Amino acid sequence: CASSDRTGTYSPLHF.

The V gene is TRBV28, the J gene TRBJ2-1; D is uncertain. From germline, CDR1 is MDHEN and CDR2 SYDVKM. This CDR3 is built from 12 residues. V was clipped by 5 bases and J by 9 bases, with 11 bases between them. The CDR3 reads CASSPLFLEQFF. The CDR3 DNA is TGTGCCAGCAGTCCCCTGTTCCTTGAGCAGTTCTTC.

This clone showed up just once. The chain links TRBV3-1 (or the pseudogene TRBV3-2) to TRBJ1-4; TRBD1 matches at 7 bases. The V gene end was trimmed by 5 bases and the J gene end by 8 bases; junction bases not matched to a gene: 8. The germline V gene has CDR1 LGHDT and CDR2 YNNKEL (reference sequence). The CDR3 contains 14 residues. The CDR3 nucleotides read TGTGCCAGCAGCTCCCTCGACAGGGTGGAAAAACTGTTTTTT. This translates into CASSSLDRVEKLFF.

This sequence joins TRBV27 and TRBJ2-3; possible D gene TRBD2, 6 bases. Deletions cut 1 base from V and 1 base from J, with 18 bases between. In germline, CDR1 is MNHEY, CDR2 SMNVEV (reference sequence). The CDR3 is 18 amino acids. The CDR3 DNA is TGTGCCAGCAGTTTATGGGGCTTCGGGGGAGGAGGCACAGATACGCAGTATTTT. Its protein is CASSLWGFGGGGTDTQYF.

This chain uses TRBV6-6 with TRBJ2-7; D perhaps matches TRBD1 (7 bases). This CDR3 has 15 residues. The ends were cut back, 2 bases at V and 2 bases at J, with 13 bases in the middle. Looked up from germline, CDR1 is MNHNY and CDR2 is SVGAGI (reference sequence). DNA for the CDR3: TGTGCCAGCAGTTACAGGGCAGGGGGGCCCTACGAGCAGTACTTC. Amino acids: CASSYRAGGPYEQYF.

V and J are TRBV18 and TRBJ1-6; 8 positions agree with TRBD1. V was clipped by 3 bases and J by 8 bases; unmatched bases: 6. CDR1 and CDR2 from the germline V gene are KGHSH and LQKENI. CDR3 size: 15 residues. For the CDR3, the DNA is TGTGCCAGCTCACCGACAGGGGCCGGGGATTCACCCCTCCACTTT. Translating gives CASSPTGAGDSPLHF.

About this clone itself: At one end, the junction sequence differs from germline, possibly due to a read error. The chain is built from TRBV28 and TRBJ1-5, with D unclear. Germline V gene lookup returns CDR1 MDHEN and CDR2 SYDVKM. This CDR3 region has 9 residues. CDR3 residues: CASSPPGDF. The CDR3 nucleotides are TGTGCCAGCAGTCCCCCAGGCGACTTT.

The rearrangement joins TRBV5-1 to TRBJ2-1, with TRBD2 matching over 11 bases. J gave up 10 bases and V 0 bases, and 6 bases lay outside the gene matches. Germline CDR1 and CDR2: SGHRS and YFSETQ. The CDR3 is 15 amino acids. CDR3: CASSLEVTSGVEQFF. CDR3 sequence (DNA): TGCGCCAGCAGCTTGGAAGTGACTAGCGGGGTAGAGCAGTTCTTC. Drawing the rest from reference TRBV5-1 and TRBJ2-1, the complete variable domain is KAGVTQTPRYLIKTRGQQVTLSCSPISGHRSVSWYQQTPGQGLQFLFEYFSETQRNKGNFPGRFSGRQFSNSRSEMNVSTLELGDSALYLCASSLEVTSGVEQFFGPGTRLTVL.

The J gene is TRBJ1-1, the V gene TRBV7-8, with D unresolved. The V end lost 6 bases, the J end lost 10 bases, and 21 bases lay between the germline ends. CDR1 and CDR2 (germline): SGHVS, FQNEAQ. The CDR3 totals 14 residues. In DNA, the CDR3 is TGTGCCAGCAGTCTAACCGGGTCCCCCAGAGGAGCTTTCTTT. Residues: CASSLTGSPRGAFF.

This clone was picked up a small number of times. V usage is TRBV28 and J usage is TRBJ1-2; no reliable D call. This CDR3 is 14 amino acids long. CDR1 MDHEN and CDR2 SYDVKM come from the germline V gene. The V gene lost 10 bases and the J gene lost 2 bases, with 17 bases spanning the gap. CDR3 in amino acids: CATSHQAGNYGYTF. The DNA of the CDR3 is TGTGCCACCTCGCACCAAGCGGGAAACTATGGCTACACCTTC.

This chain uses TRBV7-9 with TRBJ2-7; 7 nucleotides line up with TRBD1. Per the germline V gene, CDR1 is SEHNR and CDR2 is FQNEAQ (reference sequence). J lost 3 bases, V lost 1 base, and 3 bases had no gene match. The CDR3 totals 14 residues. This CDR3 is CASSLGGQFYEQYF. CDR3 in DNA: TGTGCCAGCAGCTTAGGGGGACAGTTCTACGAGCAGTACTTC.

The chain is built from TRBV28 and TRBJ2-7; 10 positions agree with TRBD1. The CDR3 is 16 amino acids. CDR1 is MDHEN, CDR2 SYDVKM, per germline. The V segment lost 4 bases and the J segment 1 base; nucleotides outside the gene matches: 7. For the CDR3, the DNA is TGTGCCAGCAGTTCAGTCCGGGACAGGGGATCCTACGAGCAGTACTTC. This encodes CASSSVRDRGSYEQYF.

CDR3 nucleotides: TGTGCCAGCAGCTTAGCAAGGGTCAGGGTGACTGGTGAGCAGTTCTTC. Protein sequence: CASSLARVRVTGEQFF. This chain connects TRBV11-2 to TRBJ2-1, with D perhaps TRBD1 (5 bases). The CDR3 has 16 amino acids. Looked up from germline, CDR1 is SGHAT and CDR2 is FQNNGV. With 1 base removed from V and 9 bases from J, the gap between germline ends came to 19 bases.

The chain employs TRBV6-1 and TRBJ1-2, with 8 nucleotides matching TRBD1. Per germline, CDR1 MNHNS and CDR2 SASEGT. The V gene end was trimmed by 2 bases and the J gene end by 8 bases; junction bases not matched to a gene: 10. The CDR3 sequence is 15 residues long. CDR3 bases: TGTGCCAGCAGTGAACAGGGGGCTCAGCTTAGAGGCTACACCTTC. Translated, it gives CASSEQGAQLRGYTF.

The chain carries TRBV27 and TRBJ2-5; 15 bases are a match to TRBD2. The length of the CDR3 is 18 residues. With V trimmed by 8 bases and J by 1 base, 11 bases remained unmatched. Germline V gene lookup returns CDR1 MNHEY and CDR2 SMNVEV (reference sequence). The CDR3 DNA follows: TGTGCCAGCGCGGGACTAGCGGGGGGTTCAGTCTTCCAAGAGACCCAGTACTTC. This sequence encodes CASAGLAGGSVFQETQYF.

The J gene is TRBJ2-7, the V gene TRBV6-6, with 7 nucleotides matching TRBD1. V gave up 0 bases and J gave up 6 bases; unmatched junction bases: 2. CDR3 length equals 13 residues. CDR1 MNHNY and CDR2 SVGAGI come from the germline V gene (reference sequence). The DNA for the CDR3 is TGTGCCAGCAGTTACTCGGGACAGTTCGAGCAGTACTTC. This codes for CASSYSGQFEQYF.

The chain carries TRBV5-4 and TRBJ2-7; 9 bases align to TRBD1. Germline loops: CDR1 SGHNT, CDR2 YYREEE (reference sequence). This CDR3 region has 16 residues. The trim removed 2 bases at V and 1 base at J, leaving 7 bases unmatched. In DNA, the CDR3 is TGTGCCAGCAGCTTCCAGGGGGGGACAGGGTCCTACGAGCAGTACTTC. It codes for CASSFQGGTGSYEQYF.

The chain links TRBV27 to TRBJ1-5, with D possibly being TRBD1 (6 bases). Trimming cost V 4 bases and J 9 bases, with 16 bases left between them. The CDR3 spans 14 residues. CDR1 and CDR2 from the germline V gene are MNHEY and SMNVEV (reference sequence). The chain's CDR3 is CASSSWTALGPQHF. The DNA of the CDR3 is TGTGCCAGCAGTTCGTGGACAGCCCTGGGGCCCCAGCATTTT.

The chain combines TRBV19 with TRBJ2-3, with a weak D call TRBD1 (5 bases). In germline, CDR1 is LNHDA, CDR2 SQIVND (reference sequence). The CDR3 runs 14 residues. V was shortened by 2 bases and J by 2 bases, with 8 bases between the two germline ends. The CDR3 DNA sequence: TGTGCCAGTAGTATAAACAGGTACACAGATACGCAGTATTTT. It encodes CASSINRYTDTQYF.

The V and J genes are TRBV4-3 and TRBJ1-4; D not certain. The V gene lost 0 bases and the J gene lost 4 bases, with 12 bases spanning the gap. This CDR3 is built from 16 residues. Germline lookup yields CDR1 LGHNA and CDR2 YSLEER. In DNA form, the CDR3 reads TGCGCCAGCAGCCAAGATTTCAATGAGTATAATGAAAAACTGTTTTTT. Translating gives CASSQDFNEYNEKLFF.

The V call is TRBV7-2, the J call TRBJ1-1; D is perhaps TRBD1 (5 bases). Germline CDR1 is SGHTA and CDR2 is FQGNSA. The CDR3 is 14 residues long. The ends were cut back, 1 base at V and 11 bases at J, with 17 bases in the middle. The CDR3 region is CASSLVLGPRGAFF. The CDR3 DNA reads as TGTGCCAGCAGCTTAGTACTAGGGCCCCGGGGGGCTTTCTTT.

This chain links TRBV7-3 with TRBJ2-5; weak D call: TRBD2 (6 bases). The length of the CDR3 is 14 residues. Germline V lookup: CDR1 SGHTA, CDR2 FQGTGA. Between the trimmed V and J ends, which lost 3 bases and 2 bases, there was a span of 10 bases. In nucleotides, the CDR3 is TGTGCCAGCAGCTTGAGCGGGCCGCAAGAGACCCAGTACTTC. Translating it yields CASSLSGPQETQYF. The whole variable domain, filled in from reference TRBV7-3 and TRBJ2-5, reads GAGVSQTPSNKVTEKGKYVELRCDPISGHTALYWYRQSLGQGPEFLIYFQGTGAADDSGLPNDRFFAVRPEGSVSTLKIQRTERGDSAVYLCASSLSGPQETQYFGPGTRLLVL.

The DNA of the CDR3 is TGTGCCAGCAGCTTATCGCAGGCAGGCAACACTGAAGCTTTCTTT. This translates into CASSLSQAGNTEAFF. The chain employs TRBV7-2 and TRBJ1-1; D is unclear. V was clipped by 2 bases and J by 2 bases, with 12 bases between them. The germline CDR1 and CDR2 sequences are SGHTA and FQGNSA. CDR3 length: 15 residues.

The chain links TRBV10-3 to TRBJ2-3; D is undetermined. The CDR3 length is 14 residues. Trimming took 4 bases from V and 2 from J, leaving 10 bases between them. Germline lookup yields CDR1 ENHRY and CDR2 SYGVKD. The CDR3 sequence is CAISGQATTDTQYF. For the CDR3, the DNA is TGTGCCATCAGTGGTCAGGCGACCACAGATACGCAGTATTTT.

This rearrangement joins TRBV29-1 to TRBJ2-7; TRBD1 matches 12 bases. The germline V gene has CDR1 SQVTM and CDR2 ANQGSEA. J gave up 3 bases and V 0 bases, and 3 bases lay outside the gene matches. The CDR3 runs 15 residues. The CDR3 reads CSVEDWDRGHYEQYF. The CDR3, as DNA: TGCAGCGTTGAAGATTGGGACAGGGGGCACTACGAGCAGTACTTC.

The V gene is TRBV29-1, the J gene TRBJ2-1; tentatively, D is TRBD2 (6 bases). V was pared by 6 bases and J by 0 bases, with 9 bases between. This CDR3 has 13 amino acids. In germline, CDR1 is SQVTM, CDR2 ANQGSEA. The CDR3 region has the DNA TGCAGCGTCCTAGCGAGCTCCTACAATGAGCAGTTCTTC. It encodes CSVLASSYNEQFF.

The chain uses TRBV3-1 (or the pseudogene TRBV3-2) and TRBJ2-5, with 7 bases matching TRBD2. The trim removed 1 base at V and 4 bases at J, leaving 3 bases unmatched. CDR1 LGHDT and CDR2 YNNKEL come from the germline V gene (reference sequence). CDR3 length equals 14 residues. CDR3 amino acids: CASSQAGGAETQYF. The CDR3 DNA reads TGTGCCAGCAGCCAAGCGGGGGGAGCAGAGACCCAGTACTTC.

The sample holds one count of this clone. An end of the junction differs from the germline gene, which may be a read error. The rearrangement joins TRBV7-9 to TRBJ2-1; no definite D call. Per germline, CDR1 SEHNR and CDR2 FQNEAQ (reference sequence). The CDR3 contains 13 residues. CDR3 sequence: CASSSVSSNEQFF. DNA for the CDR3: TGTGCCAGCAGCTCCGTTTCCTCCAATGAGCAGTTCTTC.

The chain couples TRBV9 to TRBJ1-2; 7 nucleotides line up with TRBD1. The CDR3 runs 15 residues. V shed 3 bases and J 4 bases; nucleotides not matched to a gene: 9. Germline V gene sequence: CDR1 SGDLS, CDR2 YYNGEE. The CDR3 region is CASSAPRQGSYGYTF. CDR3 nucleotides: TGTGCCAGCAGCGCCCCTAGACAGGGAAGCTATGGCTACACCTTC.